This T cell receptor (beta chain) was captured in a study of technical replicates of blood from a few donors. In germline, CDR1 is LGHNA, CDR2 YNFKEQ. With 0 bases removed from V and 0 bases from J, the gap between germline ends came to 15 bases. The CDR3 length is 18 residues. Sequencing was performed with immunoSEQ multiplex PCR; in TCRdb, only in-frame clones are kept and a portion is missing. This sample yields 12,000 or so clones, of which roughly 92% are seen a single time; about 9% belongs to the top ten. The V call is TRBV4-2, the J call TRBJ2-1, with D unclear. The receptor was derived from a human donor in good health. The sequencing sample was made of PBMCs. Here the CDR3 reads CASSQDINGHGSYNEQFF. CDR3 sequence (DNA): TGTGCCAGCAGCCAAGATATTAACGGTCACGGCTCCTACAATGAGCAGTTCTTC.